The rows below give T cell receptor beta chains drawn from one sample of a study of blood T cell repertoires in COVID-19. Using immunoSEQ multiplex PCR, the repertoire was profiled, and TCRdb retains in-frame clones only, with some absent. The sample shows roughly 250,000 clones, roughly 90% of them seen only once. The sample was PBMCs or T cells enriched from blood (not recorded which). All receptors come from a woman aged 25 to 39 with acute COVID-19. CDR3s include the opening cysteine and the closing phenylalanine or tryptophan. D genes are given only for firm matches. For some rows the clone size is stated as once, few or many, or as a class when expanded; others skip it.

CSVGRENTEAFF | TGCAGCGTTGGTCGAGAGAACACTGAAGCTTTCTTT | TRBV29-1 | . | TRBJ1-1 | .
CASKRGGWSPLHF | TGTGCCAGCAAAAGGGGGGGCTGGTCACCCCTCCACTTT | TRBV12-3/TRBV12-4 | . | TRBJ1-6 | .
CASSSLAGGLTGELFF | TGTGCCAGCAGTTCACTAGCGGGGGGGCTCACCGGGGAGCTGTTTTTT | TRBV27 | . | TRBJ2-2 | TRBD2
CASSALRDRAGTIYF | TGTGCCAGCAGCGCTCTCCGGGACAGGGCTGGTACCATATATTTT | TRBV7-9 | . | TRBJ1-3 | TRBD1
CASSEKGAGELFF | TGTGCCAGCAGTGAAAAGGGAGCAGGGGAGCTGTTTTTT | TRBV2 | . | TRBJ2-2 | .
CASSRGDRNYEQYF | TGTGCCAGCAGCCGGGGGGACAGGAATTACGAGCAGTACTTC | TRBV27 | . | TRBJ2-7 | .
CASSFEGPGVEGYTF | TGCGCCAGCAGCTTTGAGGGTCCCGGGGTTGAAGGCTACACCTTC | TRBV5-1 | . | TRBJ1-2 | .
CASRSTGFEKLFF | TGTGCCAGCAGAAGTACAGGGTTTGAAAAACTGTTTTTT | TRBV12-3/TRBV12-4 | . | TRBJ1-4 | .
CASSIDDTYEQYF | TGCGCCAGCAGCATTGACGACACCTACGAGCAGTACTTC | TRBV5-1 | . | TRBJ2-7 | .
CASSSGLGNTIYF | TGTGCCAGCAGCTCAGGACTGGGAAACACCATATATTTT | TRBV5-6 | . | TRBJ1-3 | .
CASSSPGGSNQPQHF | TGTGCCAGCAGCAGCCCGGGGGGTAGCAATCAGCCCCAGCATTTT | TRBV6-2/TRBV6-3 | . | TRBJ1-5 | .
CASSQDGQALYGYTF | TGCGCCAGCAGCCAGGACGGACAGGCCCTCTATGGCTACACCTTC | TRBV4-1 | . | TRBJ1-2 | TRBD1
CASSLVVRDTEAFF | TGTGCCAGCAGCTTAGTGGTCCGGGACACTGAAGCTTTCTTT | TRBV11-2 | . | TRBJ1-1 | .
CASSARWGGVSYEQYF | TGTGCCAGCAGTGCTCGGTGGGGGGGAGTCTCCTACGAGCAGTACTTC | TRBV28 | . | TRBJ2-7 | TRBD2
CASSFIQMEGNTIYF | TGTGCCAGCAGCTTTATTCAGATGGAGGGAAACACCATATATTTT | TRBV7-2 | . | TRBJ1-3 | .
CASSLGEYNEQFF | TGCGCCAGCAGCTTGGGGGAGTACAATGAGCAGTTCTTC | TRBV5-1 | few | TRBJ2-1 | .